This TCR beta chain is from a study of early T cells in non-severe SARS-CoV-2 infection. Study information: From unsorted whole blood, bulk RNA was sequenced, and the chains remained unpaired.

This clonotype was picked up many times. Per germline, CDR1 DFQATT and CDR2 SNEGSKA (reference sequence). Unmatched junction bases numbered 13, after V lost 6 bases and J lost 7 bases. The CDR3 runs 14 residues. Molecules of cDNA were individually given unique molecular identifiers that were attached to them. TCRdb independently ran MiXCR on the 5' RACE reads; one entry per CDR3 protein. The sample yields about 44,000 distinct CDR3 sequences, less than 7% seen once. This receptor was obtained from an adult who was a healthcare worker with PCR-confirmed SARS-CoV-2 infection or an uninfected control (not recorded which). Sequencing was performed on whole blood. The J gene is TRBJ2-7, the V gene TRBV20-1; 9 positions match TRBD1. The CDR3 sequence is CSASEPGQGWEQYF. For the CDR3, the DNA is TGCAGTGCGAGCGAACCGGGACAGGGATGGGAGCAGTACTTC.